The present T cell receptor beta chain was sequenced within a study of identical twins. TCRdb ran MiXCR on the 5' RACE reads and lists one entry per CDR3 protein. Found here are 500,000 to 550,000 distinct CDR3 sequences, roughly a fifth of them singletons; the top ten hold about 0.91%. This sample was shared with a second study, whose subject was T cells expressing NK-cell markers. From that second work: The authors restricted sorting to alpha-beta TCR T cells with an anti-gamma-delta TCR antibody in several experiments. Unclear, still, was the HCMV specificity of the expanded NKG2C+ T cell clones.

The receptor was isolated from a young woman in good health. Sequencing input: CD4+ T cells sorted from blood.

The CDR3 DNA reads as TGTGCCATCAGTGAGGTCGCCGAGACGCAGTATTTT. It codes for CAISEVAETQYF. The chain is built from TRBV10-3 and TRBJ2-3; unclear D gene. V was cut by 2 bases and J by 9 bases, with 9 bases left in between. The CDR3 has 12 residues. Germline assignment: CDR1 ENHRY and CDR2 SYGVKD.